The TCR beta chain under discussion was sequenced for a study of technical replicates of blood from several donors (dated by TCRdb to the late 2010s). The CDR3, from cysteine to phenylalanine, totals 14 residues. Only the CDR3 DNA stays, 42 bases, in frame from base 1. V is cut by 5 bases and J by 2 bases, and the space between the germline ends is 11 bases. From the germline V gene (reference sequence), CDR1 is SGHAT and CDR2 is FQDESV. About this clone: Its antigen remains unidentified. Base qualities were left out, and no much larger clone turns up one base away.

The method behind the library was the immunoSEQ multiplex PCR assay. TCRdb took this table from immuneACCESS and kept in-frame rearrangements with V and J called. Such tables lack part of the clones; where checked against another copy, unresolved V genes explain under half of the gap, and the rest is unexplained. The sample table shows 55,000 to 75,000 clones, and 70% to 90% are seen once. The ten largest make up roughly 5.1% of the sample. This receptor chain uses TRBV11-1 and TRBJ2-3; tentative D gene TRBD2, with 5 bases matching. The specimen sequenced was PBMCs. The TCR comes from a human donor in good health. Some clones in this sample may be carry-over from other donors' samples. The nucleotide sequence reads TGTGCCAGCAGCCTTGGACTGGTCACAGATACGCAGTATTTT. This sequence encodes CASSLGLVTDTQYF.